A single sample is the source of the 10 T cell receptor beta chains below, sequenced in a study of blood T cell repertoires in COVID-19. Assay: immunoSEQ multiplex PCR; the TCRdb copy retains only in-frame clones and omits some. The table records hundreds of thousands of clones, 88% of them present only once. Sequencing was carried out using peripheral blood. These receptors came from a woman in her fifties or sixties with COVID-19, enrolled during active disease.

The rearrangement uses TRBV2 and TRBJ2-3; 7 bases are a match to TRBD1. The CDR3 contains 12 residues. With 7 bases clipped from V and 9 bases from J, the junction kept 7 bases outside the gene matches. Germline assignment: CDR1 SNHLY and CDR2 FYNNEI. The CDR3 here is CASTEGAWTQYF. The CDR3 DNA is TGTGCCAGCACTGAGGGGGCGTGGACGCAGTATTTT.

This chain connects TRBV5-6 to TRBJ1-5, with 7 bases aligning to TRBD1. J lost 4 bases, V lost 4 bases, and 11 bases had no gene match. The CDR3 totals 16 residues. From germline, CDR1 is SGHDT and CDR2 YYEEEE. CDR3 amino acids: CASSSLTTGHNQPQHF. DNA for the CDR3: TGTGCCAGCAGCAGCCTGACGACAGGGCATAATCAGCCCCAGCATTTT.

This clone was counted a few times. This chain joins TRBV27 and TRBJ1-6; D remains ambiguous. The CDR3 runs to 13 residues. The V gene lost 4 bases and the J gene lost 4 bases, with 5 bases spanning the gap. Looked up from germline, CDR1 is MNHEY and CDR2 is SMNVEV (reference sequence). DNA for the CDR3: TGTGCCAGCAGTTCCTATTATAATTCACCCCTCCACTTT. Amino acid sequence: CASSSYYNSPLHF.

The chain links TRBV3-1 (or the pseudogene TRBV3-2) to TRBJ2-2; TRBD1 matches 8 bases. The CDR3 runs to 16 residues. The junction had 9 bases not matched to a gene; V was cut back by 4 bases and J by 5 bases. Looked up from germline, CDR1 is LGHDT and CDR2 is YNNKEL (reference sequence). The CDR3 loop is CASSPPGQGRTGELFF. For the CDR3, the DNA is TGTGCCAGCAGCCCTCCCGGACAGGGTAGAACCGGGGAGCTGTTTTTT.

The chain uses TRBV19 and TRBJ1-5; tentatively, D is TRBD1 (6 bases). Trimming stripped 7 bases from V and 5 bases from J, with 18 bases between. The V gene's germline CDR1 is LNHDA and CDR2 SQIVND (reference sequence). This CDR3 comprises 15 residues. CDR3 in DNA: TGTGCCAGTACCCCAGGGACACGGGGCGATCAGCCCCAGCATTTT. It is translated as CASTPGTRGDQPQHF.

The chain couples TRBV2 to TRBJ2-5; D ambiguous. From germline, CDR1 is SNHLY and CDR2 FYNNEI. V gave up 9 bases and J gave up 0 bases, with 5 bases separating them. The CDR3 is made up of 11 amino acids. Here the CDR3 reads CASIYQETQYF. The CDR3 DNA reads TGTGCCAGTATCTACCAAGAGACCCAGTACTTC.

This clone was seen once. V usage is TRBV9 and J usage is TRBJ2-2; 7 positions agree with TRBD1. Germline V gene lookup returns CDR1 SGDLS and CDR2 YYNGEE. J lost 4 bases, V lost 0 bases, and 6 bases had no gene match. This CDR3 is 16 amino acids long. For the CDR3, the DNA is TGTGCCAGCAGCGTAGGACAGGGTGTGGGCACCGGGGAGCTGTTTTTT. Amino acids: CASSVGQGVGTGELFF.

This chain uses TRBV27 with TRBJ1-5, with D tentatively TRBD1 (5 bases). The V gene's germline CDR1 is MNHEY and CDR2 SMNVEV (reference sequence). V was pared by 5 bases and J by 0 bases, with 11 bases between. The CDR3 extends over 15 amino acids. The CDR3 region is CASSPRGYSNQPQHF. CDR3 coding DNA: TGTGCCAGCAGTCCAAGGGGTTATAGCAATCAGCCCCAGCATTTT.

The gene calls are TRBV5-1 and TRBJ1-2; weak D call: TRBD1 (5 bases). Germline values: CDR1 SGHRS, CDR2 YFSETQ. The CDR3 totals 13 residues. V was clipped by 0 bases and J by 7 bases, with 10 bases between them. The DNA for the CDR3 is TGCGCCAGCAGCTTGGAATCAGGGTTTGGCTACACCTTC. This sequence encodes CASSLESGFGYTF.

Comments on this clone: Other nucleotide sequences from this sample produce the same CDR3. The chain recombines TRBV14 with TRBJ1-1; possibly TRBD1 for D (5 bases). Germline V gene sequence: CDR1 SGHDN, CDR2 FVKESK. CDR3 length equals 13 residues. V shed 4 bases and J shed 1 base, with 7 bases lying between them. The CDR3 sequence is CASSLTGNTEAFF. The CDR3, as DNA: TGTGCCAGCAGCCTAACAGGGAACACTGAAGCTTTCTTT.